This T cell receptor (beta chain) was observed in a study of blood T cells in healthy people across ages. Study in general: Per two T cells, about one barcoded beta molecule was captured through template switching. General observations from the study: Correlation between TCR beta diversity and naive T cell percentage was strong. Estimates of diversity drawn from one million T cells were considered underestimates. The study found more naive CD4+ cells and higher diversity in long-lived than aged donors.

A second roughly 7 to 11 cycle PCR used barcoded and J-beta primers. TCRdb recomputed calls from the 5' RACE reads with MiXCR, one row per CDR3 protein. Of roughly 700,000 distinct CDR3 sequences in the sample, around half were seen once. There are 14 residues in the CDR3. In regard to this clonotype: Its target is unknown.

V is TRBV12-3 or TRBV12-4 and J is TRBJ2-4; the match to TRBD2 covers 12 bases. Matching the DNA end better, TRBJ2-7 makes the J call doubtful. The specimen sequenced was blood. The sequence was collected from a woman between 55 and 75 years old in good health. The CDR3 DNA is TGTGCCAGCAGTTCTTCTAGCGGGAGGGACGAGCAGTACTTC. It specifies CASSSSSGRDEQYF.